One TCR beta chain is described in this entry. This sample was included in a study of cytomegalovirus exposure and HLA in healthy donors. The CDR3 is 15 residues long. Germline lookup yields CDR1 MNHEY and CDR2 SMNVEV (reference sequence). V lost 4 bases to trimming and J lost 5 bases, with 17 bases between them. The PCR had 60 Vbeta and 13 Jbeta primers. Sequencing was performed with immunoSEQ multiplex PCR; in TCRdb, only in-frame clones are kept and a portion is missing. The sample lists 75,000 to 100,000 clones, around 67% seen once, with 1.8% in the top ten. The chain recombines TRBV27 with TRBJ2-5; D may be TRBD2 (7 bases). The clonotype comes from a male donor in good health and CMV-seronegative. Sequenced input: PBMCs. The CDR3 loop is CASSSQGGDWETQYF. The DNA of the CDR3 is TGTGCCAGCAGTTCCCAAGGGGGGGACTGGGAGACCCAGTACTTC.